The next 20 T cell receptor beta chains were all read from a single sample in a study of T cell repertoires in cytomegalovirus infection. Via MiXCR, TCRdb re-called the reads, giving one row per CDR3 protein. This table has about 180,000 distinct CDR3 sequences, about an eighth appearing once. The sequencing sample was made of PBMCs. The receptors shown here come from a human donor in good health (CMV status not recorded). Some clones in this sample may be carry-over from other donors' samples.

The genes are TRBV6-2 or TRBV6-3 and TRBJ2-1; D gene uncertain. The germline CDR1 and CDR2 sequences are MNHEY and SVGEGT. The germline V and J ends were trimmed by 6 bases and 10 bases, with 10 bases remaining between them. The CDR3 spans 11 residues. The chain's CDR3 is CASSQFREQFF. CDR3 bases: TGTGCCAGCAGCCAGTTCCGCGAGCAGTTCTTC.

The V call is TRBV14, the J call TRBJ1-1; D possibly corresponds to TRBD1 (5 bases). V gave up 1 base and J gave up 7 bases, with 10 bases separating them. The V gene's germline CDR1 is SGHDN and CDR2 FVKESK. This CDR3 is built from 13 residues. The DNA of the CDR3 is TGTGCCAGCAGCCAAGTTAGGGGAAGTGAAGCTTTCTTT. It encodes CASSQVRGSEAFF.

This clonotype has a count of ten or more. This CDR3 reads CASSPDSVGSPLHF. The CDR3 DNA is TGTGCCAGCAGCCCGGACAGTGTTGGTTCACCCCTCCACTTT. The V gene is TRBV7-9, the J gene TRBJ1-6, with D possibly being TRBD1 (6 bases). The V gene lost 5 bases and the J gene lost 9 bases, with 14 bases spanning the gap. Germline V gene data show CDR1 as SEHNR and CDR2 as FQNEAQ (reference sequence). The CDR3 length is 14 residues.

The genes are TRBV10-3 and TRBJ2-1; 8 bases are a match to TRBD2. CDR1 ENHRY and CDR2 SYGVKD come from the germline V gene. The CDR3 extends over 13 amino acids. J gave up 7 bases and V 6 bases, and 5 bases lay outside the gene matches. CDR3 region: CAISGRAENEQFF. The CDR3 coding sequence is TGTGCCATCAGCGGGAGGGCGGAAAATGAGCAGTTCTTC.

This clonotype was counted a single time. The gene calls are TRBV28 and TRBJ1-3; D remains unclear. This CDR3 comprises 12 residues. Trimming removed 6 bases from V and 1 base from J, with 4 bases in between. Germline CDR1 and CDR2: MDHEN and SYDVKM. In DNA form, the CDR3 reads TGTGCCAGCAGACTTTCTGGAAACACCATATATTTT. Protein sequence: CASRLSGNTIYF.

This clonotype has at least ten counts. The chain employs TRBV5-1 and TRBJ1-5, with D uncertain. Trimming took 6 bases from V and 5 from J, leaving 15 bases between them. This CDR3 is built from 14 residues. CDR1 SGHRS and CDR2 YFSETQ come from the germline V gene. The chain's CDR3 is CASNSLKEDQPQHF. The CDR3 DNA is TGCGCCAGCAACAGCCTGAAAGAGGATCAGCCCCAGCATTTT.

This clonotype was seen repeatedly, ten times or more. DNA for the CDR3: TGTGCCAGCAGCCCGGGACTAGCGGGAGGGAGCTCCTACAATGAGCAGTTCTTC. It codes for CASSPGLAGGSSYNEQFF. The genes are TRBV7-6 and TRBJ2-1, with 16 bases lining up with TRBD2. CDR1 is SGHVS, CDR2 FNYEAQ, per germline. CDR3 length equals 18 residues. The V and J ends lost 5 bases and 0 bases, in that order; junction bases with no gene match: 4.

This clonotype was counted many times. The chain uses TRBV11-2 and TRBJ2-3; 9 nucleotides line up with TRBD2. The V gene's germline CDR1 is SGHAT and CDR2 FQNNGV. This CDR3 has 15 amino acids. Trimming took 5 bases from V and 2 from J; bases not matched to a gene: 5. CDR3 region: CASSPRTSATDTQYF. DNA of the CDR3: TGTGCCAGCAGCCCAAGGACTAGCGCCACAGATACGCAGTATTTT.

This clonotype has just a few counts. The chain combines TRBV7-2 with TRBJ1-2, with 7 positions matching TRBD1. With 2 bases clipped from V and 4 bases from J, the junction kept 10 bases outside the gene matches. This CDR3 has 16 residues. The germline CDR1 and CDR2 sequences are SGHTA and FQGNSA. In DNA, the CDR3 is TGTGCCAGCAGCTTAACCGCCGCAGGGGGGGGCTATGGCTACACCTTC. It encodes CASSLTAAGGGYGYTF.

The table lists this clonotype with a few counts. V gene TRBV7-3 combines with J gene TRBJ2-1; either TRBD1 or TRBD2 may supply D (5 bases each). The V gene lost 2 bases and the J gene lost 6 bases, with 8 bases spanning the gap. Germline values: CDR1 SGHTA, CDR2 FQGTGA. The CDR3 is 13 amino acids. CDR3 nucleotide sequence: TGTGCCAGCAGCTTAGGGGCGGGCAATGAGCAGTTCTTC. This gives the protein CASSLGAGNEQFF.

DNA for the CDR3: TGCAGCGTAGCCGGGACAGGGGAGAGAGGCTATGGCTACACCTTC. It specifies CSVAGTGERGYGYTF. J is TRBJ1-2 and V is TRBV29-1; 10 bases match TRBD1. Per germline, CDR1 SQVTM and CDR2 ANQGSEA. Trimming cost V 6 bases and J 4 bases; bases outside gene matches: 11. The CDR3 sequence is 15 residues long.

The sample holds many counts of this clonotype. The gene calls are TRBV7-2 and TRBJ1-2, with TRBD1 identical over 7 bases. This CDR3 contains 16 residues. CDR1 is SGHTA and CDR2 is FQGNSA in the germline V gene. V dropped 7 bases and J dropped 0; count of bases not matched to a gene: 11. The CDR3 protein is CASTLDGQATNYGYTF. The CDR3 DNA sequence: TGTGCCAGCACCCTCGATGGACAGGCGACTAACTATGGCTACACCTTC. The whole variable domain, filled in from reference TRBV7-2 and TRBJ1-2, reads GAGVSQSPSNKVTEKGKDVELRCDPISGHTALYWYRQSLGQGLEFLIYFQGNSAPDKSGLPSDRFSAERTGGSVSTLTIQRTQQEDSAVYLCASTLDGQATNYGYTFGSGTRLTVV.

This clonotype showed up just a few times. This sequence joins TRBV7-2 and TRBJ1-2, with no clear D. The CDR3 sequence is 13 residues long. Trimming shortened V by 3 bases and J by 8 bases, and 13 bases separated the two germline ends. Looked up from germline, CDR1 is SGHTA and CDR2 is FQGNSA. CDR3 loop: CASSFRTGWGYTF. The DNA for the CDR3 is TGTGCCAGCAGCTTCCGGACGGGCTGGGGCTACACCTTC. Together with reference TRBV7-2 and TRBJ1-2, the CDR3 gives the full variable domain: GAGVSQSPSNKVTEKGKDVELRCDPISGHTALYWYRQSLGQGLEFLIYFQGNSAPDKSGLPSDRFSAERTGGSVSTLTIQRTQQEDSAVYLCASSFRTGWGYTFGSGTRLTVV.

This chain links TRBV6-2 or TRBV6-3 with TRBJ2-3; 16 positions agree with TRBD2. CDR1 and CDR2 (germline): MNHEY, SVGEGT. V was clipped by 6 bases and J by 3 bases; unmatched bases: 12. The CDR3 runs to 19 residues. The CDR3 sequence: CASSPPGTSGRAGTDTQYF. For the CDR3, the DNA is TGTGCCAGCAGCCCTCCCGGGACTAGCGGGAGGGCTGGGACAGATACGCAGTATTTT.

This clonotype came up many times. V and J are TRBV7-2 and TRBJ2-6; the D is unclear. Trimming shortened V by 5 bases and J by 0 bases, and 11 bases separated the two germline ends. Germline V gene data show CDR1 as SGHTA and CDR2 as FQGNSA. The CDR3 runs 16 residues. CDR3 sequence (DNA): TGTGCCAGCAGCCACGCCCGAAACTCTGGGGCCAACGTCCTGACTTTC. Translating gives CASSHARNSGANVLTF.

The sample holds many counts of this clonotype. V is TRBV10-3 and J is TRBJ2-2, with 8 bases identical to TRBD2. The J segment lost 2 bases and the V segment lost 6 bases, leaving 5 bases of the junction unmatched. Germline V lookup: CDR1 ENHRY, CDR2 SYGVKD. This CDR3 contains 15 residues. The CDR3 sequence: CAIRGLAGNTGELFF. In DNA form, the CDR3 reads TGTGCCATCAGAGGGCTAGCGGGTAACACCGGGGAGCTGTTTTTT.

This clonotype was picked up a small number of times. The rearrangement joins TRBV7-9 to TRBJ1-2; a weak D match, TRBD1 (6 bases). The CDR3 has 16 residues. V lost 1 base and J 0 bases, leaving 12 bases between the germline ends. From germline, CDR1 is SEHNR and CDR2 FQNEAQ (reference sequence). For the CDR3, the DNA is TGTGCCAGCAGCTTAGGATCGGCAGGGGCTAACTATGGCTACACCTTC. The encoded protein is CASSLGSAGANYGYTF.

This clonotype was detected only a few times. This chain links TRBV14 with TRBJ2-1, with 7 positions matching TRBD2. J gave up 8 bases and V 1 base, and 2 bases lay outside the gene matches. This CDR3 region has 13 residues. Germline V lookup: CDR1 SGHDN, CDR2 FVKESK. In DNA, the CDR3 is TGTGCCAGCAGCCAAGGTCTAGCGGATGAGCAGTTCTTC. Translated, it gives CASSQGLADEQFF.

CDR3 sequence reads: CASSVDGQTGVYEQYF. CDR3 bases: TGTGCCAGCAGCGTAGATGGCCAAACGGGCGTGTACGAGCAGTACTTC. The gene calls are TRBV9 and TRBJ2-7; D gene unclear. The CDR3 contains 16 residues. V was clipped by 0 bases and J by 4 bases, with 17 bases between them. CDR1 is SGDLS, CDR2 YYNGEE, per germline. Full variable domain (outside the CDR3, taken from reference TRBV9 and TRBJ2-7): DSGVTQTPKHLITATGQRVTLRCSPRSGDLSVYWYQQSLDQGLQFLIQYYNGEERAKGNILERFSAQQFPDLHSELNLSSLELGDSALYFCASSVDGQTGVYEQYFGPGTRLTVT.

This clonotype has ten or more counts. This chain links TRBV7-2 with TRBJ2-1, with TRBD1 identical over 9 bases. J was trimmed by 5 bases and V by 0 bases; bases with no gene match: 2. CDR1 SGHTA and CDR2 FQGNSA come from the germline V gene. This CDR3 contains 15 residues. The CDR3: CASSLAGTGNNEQFF. The CDR3 coding sequence is TGTGCCAGCAGCTTAGCGGGGACAGGGAACAATGAGCAGTTCTTC.